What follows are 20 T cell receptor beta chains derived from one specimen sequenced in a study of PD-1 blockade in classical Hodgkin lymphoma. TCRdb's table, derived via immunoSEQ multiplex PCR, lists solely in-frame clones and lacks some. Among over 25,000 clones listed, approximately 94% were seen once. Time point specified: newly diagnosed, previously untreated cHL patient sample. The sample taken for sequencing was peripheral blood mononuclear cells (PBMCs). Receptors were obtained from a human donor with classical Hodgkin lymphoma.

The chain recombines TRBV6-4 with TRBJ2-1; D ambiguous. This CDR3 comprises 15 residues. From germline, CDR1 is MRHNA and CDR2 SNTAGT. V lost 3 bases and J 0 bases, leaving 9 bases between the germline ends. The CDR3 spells CASSETVSSYNEQFF. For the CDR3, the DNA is TGTGCCAGCAGTGAAACGGTGAGCTCCTACAATGAGCAGTTCTTC.

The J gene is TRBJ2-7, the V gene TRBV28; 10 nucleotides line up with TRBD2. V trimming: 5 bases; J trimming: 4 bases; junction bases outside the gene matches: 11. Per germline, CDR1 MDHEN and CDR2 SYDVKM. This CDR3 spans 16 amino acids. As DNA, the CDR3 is TGTGCCAGCAGTCCCCCCTGGAGCGGGAGGGAGTACGAGCAGTACTTC. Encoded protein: CASSPPWSGREYEQYF.

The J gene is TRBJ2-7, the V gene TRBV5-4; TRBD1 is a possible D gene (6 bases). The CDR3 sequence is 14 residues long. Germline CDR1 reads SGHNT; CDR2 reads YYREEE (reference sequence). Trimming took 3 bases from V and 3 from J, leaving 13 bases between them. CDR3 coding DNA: TGTGCCAGCAGCTCAGGGGTTCTCGTCTACGAGCAGTACTTC. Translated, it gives CASSSGVLVYEQYF.

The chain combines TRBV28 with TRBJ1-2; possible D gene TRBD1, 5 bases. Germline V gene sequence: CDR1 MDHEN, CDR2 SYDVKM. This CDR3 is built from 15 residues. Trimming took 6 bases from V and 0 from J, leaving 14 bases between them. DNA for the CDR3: TGTGCCAGCAGGTGGGGGATGGAAGCTAACTATGGCTACACCTTC. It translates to CASRWGMEANYGYTF.

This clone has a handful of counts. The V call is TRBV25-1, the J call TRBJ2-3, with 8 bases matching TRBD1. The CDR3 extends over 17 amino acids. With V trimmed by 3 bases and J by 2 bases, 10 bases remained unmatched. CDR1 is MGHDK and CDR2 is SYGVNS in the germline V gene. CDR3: CASSETRQGRSTDTQYF. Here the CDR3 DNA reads TGTGCCAGCAGTGAGACCCGACAGGGGAGGTCCACAGATACGCAGTATTTT.

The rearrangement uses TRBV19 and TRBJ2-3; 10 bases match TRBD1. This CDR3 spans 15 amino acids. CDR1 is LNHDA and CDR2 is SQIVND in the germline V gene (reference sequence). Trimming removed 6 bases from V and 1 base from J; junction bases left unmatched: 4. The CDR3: CASSRQGAGTDTQYF. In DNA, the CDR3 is TGTGCCAGTAGCCGACAGGGGGCGGGCACAGATACGCAGTATTTT.

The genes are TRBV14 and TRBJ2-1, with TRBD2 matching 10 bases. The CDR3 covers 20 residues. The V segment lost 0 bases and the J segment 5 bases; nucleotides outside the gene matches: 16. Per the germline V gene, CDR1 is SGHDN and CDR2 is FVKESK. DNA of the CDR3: TGTGCCAGCAGCCAAGATCTAACTAGCGGGGCGAACCTTAGGGACAATGAGCAGTTCTTC. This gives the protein CASSQDLTSGANLRDNEQFF.

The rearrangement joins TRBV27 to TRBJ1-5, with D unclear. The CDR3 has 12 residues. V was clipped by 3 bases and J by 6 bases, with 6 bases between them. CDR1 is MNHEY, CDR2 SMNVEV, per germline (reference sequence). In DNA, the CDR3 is TGTGCCAGCAGTTTTATCGGTCAGCCCCAGCATTTT. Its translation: CASSFIGQPQHF.

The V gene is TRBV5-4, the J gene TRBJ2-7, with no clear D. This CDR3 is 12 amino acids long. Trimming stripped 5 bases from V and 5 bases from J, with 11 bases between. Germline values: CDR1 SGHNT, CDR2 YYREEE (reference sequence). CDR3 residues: CASRGWEDEQYF. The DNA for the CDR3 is TGTGCCAGCAGGGGGTGGGAAGACGAGCAGTACTTC.

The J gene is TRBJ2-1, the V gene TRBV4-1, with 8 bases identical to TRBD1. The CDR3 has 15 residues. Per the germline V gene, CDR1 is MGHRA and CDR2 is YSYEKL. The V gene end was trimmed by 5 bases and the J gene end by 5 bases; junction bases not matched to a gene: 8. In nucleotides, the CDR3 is TGCGCCAGCAGCTACCAGGACAGGGTGAACAATGAGCAGTTCTTC. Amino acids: CASSYQDRVNNEQFF.

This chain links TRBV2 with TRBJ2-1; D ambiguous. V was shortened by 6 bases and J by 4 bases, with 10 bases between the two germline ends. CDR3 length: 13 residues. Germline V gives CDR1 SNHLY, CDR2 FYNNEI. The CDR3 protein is CASSTGPYNEQFF. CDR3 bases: TGTGCCAGCAGCACCGGACCATACAATGAGCAGTTCTTC.

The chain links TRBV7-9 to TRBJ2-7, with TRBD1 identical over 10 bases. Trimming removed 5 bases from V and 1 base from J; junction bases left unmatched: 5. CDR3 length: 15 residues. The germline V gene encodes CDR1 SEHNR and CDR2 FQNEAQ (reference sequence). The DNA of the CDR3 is TGTGCCAGCAGCCACCGGGACAGGGGATCCTACGAGCAGTACTTC. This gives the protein CASSHRDRGSYEQYF.

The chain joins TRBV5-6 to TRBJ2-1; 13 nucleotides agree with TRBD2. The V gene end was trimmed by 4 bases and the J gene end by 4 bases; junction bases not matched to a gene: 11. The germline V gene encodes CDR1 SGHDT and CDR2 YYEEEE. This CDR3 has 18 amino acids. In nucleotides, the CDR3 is TGTGCCAGCAGCGAGACGGGACTAGCGGGGCGGGCGTACAATGAGCAGTTCTTC. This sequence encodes CASSETGLAGRAYNEQFF.

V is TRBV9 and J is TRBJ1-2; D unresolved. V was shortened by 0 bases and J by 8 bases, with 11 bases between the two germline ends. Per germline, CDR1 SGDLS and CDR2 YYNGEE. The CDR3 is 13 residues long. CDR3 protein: CASSVGGSSGYTF. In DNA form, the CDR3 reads TGTGCCAGCAGCGTAGGAGGGTCGTCGGGCTACACCTTC. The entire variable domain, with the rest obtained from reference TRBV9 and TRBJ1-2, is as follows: DSGVTQTPKHLITATGQRVTLRCSPRSGDLSVYWYQQSLDQGLQFLIQYYNGEERAKGNILERFSAQQFPDLHSELNLSSLELGDSALYFCASSVGGSSGYTFGSGTRLTVV.

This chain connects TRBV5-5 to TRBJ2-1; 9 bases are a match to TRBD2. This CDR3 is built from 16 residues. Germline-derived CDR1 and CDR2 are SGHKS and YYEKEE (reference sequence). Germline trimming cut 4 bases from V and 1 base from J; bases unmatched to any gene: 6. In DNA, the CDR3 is TGTGCCAGCAGCCAAGGACTAGCGACTTCCTACAATGAGCAGTTCTTC. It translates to CASSQGLATSYNEQFF.

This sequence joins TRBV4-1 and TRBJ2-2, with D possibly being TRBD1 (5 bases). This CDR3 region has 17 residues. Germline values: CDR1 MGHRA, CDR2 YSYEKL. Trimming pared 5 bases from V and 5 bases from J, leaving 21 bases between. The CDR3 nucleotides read TGCGCCAGCAGCGGTACCACATTAAGGGGAAGAACCGGGGAGCTGTTTTTT. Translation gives CASSGTTLRGRTGELFF.

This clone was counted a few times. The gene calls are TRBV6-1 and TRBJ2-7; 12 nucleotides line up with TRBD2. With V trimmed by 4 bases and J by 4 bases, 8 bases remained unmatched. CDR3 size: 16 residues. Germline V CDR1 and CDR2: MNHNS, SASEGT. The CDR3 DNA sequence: TGTGCCAGCAGTGGCCTTATGACTAGCGGGAGTTACGAGCAGTACTTC. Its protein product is CASSGLMTSGSYEQYF.

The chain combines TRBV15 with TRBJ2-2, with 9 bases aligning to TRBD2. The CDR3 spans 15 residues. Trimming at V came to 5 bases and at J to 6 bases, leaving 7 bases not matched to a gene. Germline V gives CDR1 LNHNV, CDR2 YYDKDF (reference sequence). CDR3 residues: CATSGSGSWSGELFF. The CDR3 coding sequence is TGTGCCACCAGCGGTAGCGGGAGCTGGTCCGGGGAGCTGTTTTTT.

CDR3 nucleotides: TGTGCCAGTAGTATAGTGTTATCGGCTAGTCTAGCTCGGAATGAGCAGTTCTTC. It codes for CASSIVLSASLARNEQFF. The chain uses TRBV19 and TRBJ2-1, with D perhaps TRBD2 (5 bases). The germline V gene encodes CDR1 LNHDA and CDR2 SQIVND (reference sequence). The CDR3 runs 18 residues. Trimming shortened V by 1 base and J by 7 bases, and 23 bases separated the two germline ends.

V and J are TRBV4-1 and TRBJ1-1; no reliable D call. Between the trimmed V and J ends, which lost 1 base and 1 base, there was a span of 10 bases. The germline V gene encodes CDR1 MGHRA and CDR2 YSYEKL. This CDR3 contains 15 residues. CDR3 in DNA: TGCGCCAGCAGCCAAGGTTGGCTTTCGAACACTGAAGCTTTCTTT. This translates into CASSQGWLSNTEAFF.